This T cell receptor beta chain was found in a study of blood T cell repertoires in COVID-19. About the study: The United States, Italy and Spain provided the acute and convalescent COVID-19 samples. Sources were T cells, B-cell-depleted T cells, or PBMCs; the material itself was cDNA or gDNA.

CDR1 and CDR2 (germline): KGHDR, SFDVKD. CDR3 length: 16 residues. V dropped 5 bases and J dropped 5; count of bases not matched to a gene: 9. As processed by the authors: Estimation of nucleated cell counts relied on the amplification of reference gene primers. Sequencing was performed with immunoSEQ multiplex PCR; in TCRdb, only in-frame clones are kept and a portion is missing. That table furnishes V, J and clone size, whereas the DNA furnished D and trimming. Seen here are roughly 230,000 clones, about 86% observed once, and the top ten hold approximately 4.8%. The chain carries TRBV24-1 and TRBJ1-1, with 11 bases lining up with TRBD1. The sample taken for sequencing was peripheral blood. This receptor was obtained from a man in his forties or fifties with active or convalescent COVID-19. Written as DNA, the CDR3 is TGTGCCACCAGTGGGACAGGGGGCATAACGGGGACTGAAGCTTTCTTT. Amino acids: CATSGTGGITGTEAFF.